These T cell receptor beta chains were read from a single sample in a study of response to subunit inactivated influenza vaccine. TCRdb fed the RT-PCR reads into MiXCR, producing one record per CDR3 protein. The sample holds hundreds of thousands of distinct CDR3 sequences; 25% are singletons and the top ten take approximately 2%. Sequencing was performed on CD4+ T cells sorted from PBMCs, taken around 5 days after vaccination. The receptor set was obtained from a man aged 45-65 years who received an inactivated influenza vaccine. The CDR3 runs from the conserved cysteine through the conserved F or W. The D gene is left open where the match is weak. Part of the rows lack a size; the others show once, few, many or a class for expanded clones.

few,TRBV6-2/TRBV6-3,.,14,TRBJ2-7,TGTGCCAGCACCATAAGGGGGGGCCTCCTCGAGCAGTACTTC,CASTIRGGLLEQYF
few,TRBV5-1,.,13,TRBJ2-7,TGCGCCAGCAGCGCAGGGGGGGCCTACGAGCAGTACTTC,CASSAGGAYEQYF
.,TRBV29-1,.,13,TRBJ2-7,TGCAGCGTCGCGCCCAGGTACTCCTACGAGCAGTACTTC,CSVAPRYSYEQYF
.,TRBV12-3/TRBV12-4,.,16,TRBJ2-2,TGTGCCAGCACCCCGCCCGCCAGGATTAACACCGGGGAGCTGTTTTTT,CASTPPARINTGELFF
.,TRBV19,.,15,TRBJ1-6,TGTGCCACCAAATCAGGGAGCTCCTATAATTCACCCCTCCACTTT,CATKSGSSYNSPLHF
few,TRBV20-1,.,14,TRBJ2-1,TGCAGTGCTAGAGCGGAGCGGGACAACAATGAGCAGTTCTTC,CSARAERDNNEQFF
.,TRBV30,.,15,TRBJ2-2,TGTGCCTGGAGAGTCGGGACGGGGAACACCGGGGAGCTGTTTTTT,CAWRVGTGNTGELFF
.,TRBV12-3/TRBV12-4,.,14,TRBJ2-1,TGTGCCAGCAGTTCCCTGGGGGCGACCAATGAGCAGTTCTTC,CASSSLGATNEQFF
.,TRBV6-5,.,15,TRBJ2-7,TGTGCCAGCAGTTACCAGTCAGTTAAAGCCTACGAGCAGTACTTC,CASSYQSVKAYEQYF
.,TRBV7-8,.,17,TRBJ1-6,TGTGCCAGCAGCGCCGGACTTGAAAGGGATTTTAATTCACCCCTCCACTTT,CASSAGLERDFNSPLHF
.,TRBV7-2,.,13,TRBJ1-6,TGTGCCAGCAGCTTAGGAGGGCCCTCACCCCTCCACTTT,CASSLGGPSPLHF
.,TRBV5-1,.,15,TRBJ2-2,TGCGCCAGCAGCTTTGACGCGCACGACACCGGGGAGCTGTTTTTT,CASSFDAHDTGELFF
.,TRBV20-1,TRBD1,14,TRBJ2-1,TGCAGTGCTAGAACCCCACAGGGGGCTGGTGAGCAGTTCTTC,CSARTPQGAGEQFF
.,TRBV6-1,TRBD2,16,TRBJ2-1,TGTGCCACAAGTGGGACCGGGACTAGTTCGTACAATGAGCAGTTCTTC,CATSGTGTSSYNEQFF
.,TRBV14,.,17,TRBJ1-5,TGTGCCAGCAGCCAACCTGGGCAGGGCATGGGCAATCAGCCCCAGCATTTT,CASSQPGQGMGNQPQHF
.,TRBV29-1,.,14,TRBJ2-7,TGCAGCGTCGCAAACGGTGTAGGAACCTACGAGCAGTACTTC,CSVANGVGTYEQYF
.,TRBV12-3/TRBV12-4,.,13,TRBJ1-5,TGTGCCAGCAGTTTGGGGGGGTATCAGCCCCAGCATTTT,CASSLGGYQPQHF
.,TRBV27,TRBD1,16,TRBJ2-5,TGTGCCAGCAGTTTAATTGGGACAGGGGGAGGGGAGACCCAGTACTTC,CASSLIGTGGGETQYF
.,TRBV20-1,.,15,TRBJ2-7,TGCAGTGCTAGAGATAGCGGAAAAAGCCGCTACGAGCAGTACTTC,CSARDSGKSRYEQYF
.,TRBV18,.,12,TRBJ2-7,TGTGCCAGCTCACCACCGGATTACGAGCAGTACTTC,CASSPPDYEQYF
.,TRBV20-1,.,12,TRBJ2-1,TGCAGTGCTATCCCTGGCTACAATGAGCAGTTCTTC,CSAIPGYNEQFF
few,TRBV7-9,.,15,TRBJ2-3,TGTGCCAGCAGTCCCCGGGTCTCAATCACAGATACGCAGTATTTT,CASSPRVSITDTQYF
.,TRBV4-2,TRBD1,17,TRBJ2-7,TGTGCCAGCAGCCAAGTGCCCCGGACAGGGGCTACCTACGAGCAGTACTTC,CASSQVPRTGATYEQYF
few,TRBV7-2,TRBD1,15,TRBJ1-1,TGTGCCAGCAGCTTAGTCGGGACAGGGGGCACTGAAGCTTTCTTT,CASSLVGTGGTEAFF
.,TRBV4-2,.,14,TRBJ1-2,TGTGCCAGCAGCCAATCTTTCCAGGGCTATGGCTACACCTTC,CASSQSFQGYGYTF
.,TRBV24-1,.,13,TRBJ2-5,TGTGCCACCAGTGATCCGAGAAAAGAGACCCAGTACTTC,CATSDPRKETQYF
.,TRBV21-1,.,14,TRBJ2-7,TGTGCCAGCACCCGTATAGCGGGAGTGTGTGAGCAGTACTTC,CASTRIAGVCEQYF
few,TRBV30,TRBD2,13,TRBJ2-1,TGTGCCTGGAGCGTCAGCGGGAGTTTAGAGCAGTTCTTC,CAWSVSGSLEQFF
few,TRBV25-1,TRBD2,13,TRBJ2-1,TGTGCCAGCAGTGATACTAGCGGGTATGAGCAGTTCTTC,CASSDTSGYEQFF
.,TRBV20-1,.,12,TRBJ2-3,TGCAGTGCCATTCTCTTCCTGGATACGCAGTATTTT,CSAILFLDTQYF
few,TRBV12-3/TRBV12-4,.,14,TRBJ1-1,TGTGCCAGCAGTATACAGGGAATGAACACTGAAGCTTTCTTT,CASSIQGMNTEAFF